This T cell receptor beta chain appears in the sequencing data of a study of T cell responses to AZD1222 COVID-19 vaccine. V was trimmed by 4 bases and J by 2 bases, leaving 16 bases between them. This CDR3 region has 16 residues. Germline V gene data show CDR1 as LNHDA and CDR2 as SQIVND (reference sequence). The assay was immunoSEQ multiplex PCR, and TCRdb's table has in-frame clones only and misses some. The sample holds around 120,000 clones; 80% to 95% are singletons and the top ten take 11% to 15%. V gene TRBV19 combines with J gene TRBJ2-3; tentative D call: TRBD1 (6 bases). This receptor was identified in an adult in good health. The material sequenced was peripheral blood, taken on day 0 of AZD1222 vaccination. This CDR3 is CASSKQGNLITDTQYF. The CDR3 region has the DNA TGTGCCAGTAGTAAACAGGGTAATCTAATCACAGATACGCAGTATTTT.